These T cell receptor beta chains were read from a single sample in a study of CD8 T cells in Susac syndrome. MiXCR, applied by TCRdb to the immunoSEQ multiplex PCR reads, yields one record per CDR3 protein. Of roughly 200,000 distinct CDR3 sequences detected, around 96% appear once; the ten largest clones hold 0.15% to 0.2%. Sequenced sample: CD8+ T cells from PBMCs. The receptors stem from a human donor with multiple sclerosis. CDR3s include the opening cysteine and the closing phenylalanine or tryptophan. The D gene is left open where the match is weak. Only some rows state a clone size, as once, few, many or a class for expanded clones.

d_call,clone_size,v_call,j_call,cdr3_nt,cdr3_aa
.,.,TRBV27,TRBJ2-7,TGTGCCAGCAGTTTACGGGCATCCTACGAGCAGTACTTC,CASSLRASYEQYF
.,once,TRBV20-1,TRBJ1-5,TGCAGTGCTAGAGGGTCAGGTTTCAATCAGCCCCAGCATTTT,CSARGSGFNQPQHF
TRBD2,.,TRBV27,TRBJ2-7,TGTGCCAGCAGTTTATCAGGCAGCGGGAGGGTCGAGCAGTACTTC,CASSLSGSGRVEQYF
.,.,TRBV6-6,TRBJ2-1,TGTGCCAGCAGTTACTGGAGCGGACCCTACAATGAGCAGTTCTTC,CASSYWSGPYNEQFF
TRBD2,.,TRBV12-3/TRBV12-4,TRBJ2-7,TGTGCCAGCAGTTATGGGACTAGCGGGTCCTACGAGCAGTACTTC,CASSYGTSGSYEQYF
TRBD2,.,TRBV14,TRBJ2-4,TGTGCCAGCAGCCACAATATGGTGGGTAGCGGGAACATTCAGTACTTC,CASSHNMVGSGNIQYF
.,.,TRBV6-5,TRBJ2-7,TGTGCCAGCAGTTCCCGCCAGGGGGAGCAGTACTTC,CASSSRQGEQYF
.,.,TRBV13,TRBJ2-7,TGTGCCAGCAGGGCCGGGACTCAATACGAGCAGTACTTC,CASRAGTQYEQYF
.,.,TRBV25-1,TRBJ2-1,TGTGCCAGCAGTGATTCTGGGTACAATGAGCAGTTCTTC,CASSDSGYNEQFF
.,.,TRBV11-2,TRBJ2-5,TGTGCCAGCAGCTTTGGCCCCCGCGGGCGAGCCCAGTACTTC,CASSFGPRGRAQYF
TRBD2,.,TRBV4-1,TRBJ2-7,TGCGCCAGCAGCCAAGTAGGGAGGGCCTACGAGCAGTACTTC,CASSQVGRAYEQYF
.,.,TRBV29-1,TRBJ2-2,TGCAGCGTCATTAGAGACACCGGGGAGCTGTTTTTT,CSVIRDTGELFF